These 4 T cell receptor beta chains originate from one sample sequenced in a study of blood T cells in healthy people across ages. Through a sample-barcoded 5' primer and a J-beta primer mix, a second PCR was run for roughly 6 to 12 cycles. TCRdb called the 5' RACE reads again in MiXCR, with one record for every CDR3 protein. The sample comprises some 1.1 million distinct CDR3 sequences, more than 30% of which are singletons, and around 12% rests with the top ten. The sample comprised blood. All receptors come from a man in his late teens or twenties in good health.

The J gene is TRBJ1-2, the V gene TRBV6-1; D is unclear. The CDR3 sequence is 13 residues long. V was shortened by 10 bases and J by 4 bases, with 16 bases between the two germline ends. CDR1 MNHNS and CDR2 SASEGT come from the germline V gene. CDR3 amino acids: CATSLEGGYGYTF. The DNA for the CDR3 is TGTGCCACTTCTCTCGAGGGAGGCTATGGCTACACCTTC.

V usage is TRBV4-2 and J usage is TRBJ2-3, with 12 nucleotides matching TRBD2. V shed 1 base, J shed 8 bases, and the junction held 4 bases outside the gene matches. The germline gives CDR1 LGHNA, CDR2 YNFKEQ. This CDR3 is built from 15 residues. CDR3 amino acids: CASSQGLAGESTQYF. CDR3 sequence (DNA): TGTGCCAGCAGCCAAGGACTAGCGGGGGAAAGTACGCAGTATTTT.

V and J are TRBV30 and TRBJ1-1; D uncertain. The germline V gene encodes CDR1 GTSNPN and CDR2 SVGIG (reference sequence). The germline V and J ends were trimmed by 2 bases and 1 base, with 5 bases remaining between them. This CDR3 has 12 residues. The DNA of the CDR3 is TGTGCCTGGAGTCCGACGAACACTGAAGCTTTCTTT. The encoded protein is CAWSPTNTEAFF.

This clonotype was counted only a few times. The chain combines TRBV7-8 with TRBJ2-1; 7 nucleotides match TRBD1. Germline V gene data show CDR1 as SGHVS and CDR2 as FQNEAQ. The J segment lost 0 bases and the V segment lost 5 bases, leaving 22 bases of the junction unmatched. The CDR3 runs 21 residues. This CDR3 reads CASSLGQAAMGLVSSYNEQFF. CDR3 coding DNA: TGTGCCAGCAGCCTAGGACAGGCGGCCATGGGTCTGGTAAGCTCCTACAATGAGCAGTTCTTC.